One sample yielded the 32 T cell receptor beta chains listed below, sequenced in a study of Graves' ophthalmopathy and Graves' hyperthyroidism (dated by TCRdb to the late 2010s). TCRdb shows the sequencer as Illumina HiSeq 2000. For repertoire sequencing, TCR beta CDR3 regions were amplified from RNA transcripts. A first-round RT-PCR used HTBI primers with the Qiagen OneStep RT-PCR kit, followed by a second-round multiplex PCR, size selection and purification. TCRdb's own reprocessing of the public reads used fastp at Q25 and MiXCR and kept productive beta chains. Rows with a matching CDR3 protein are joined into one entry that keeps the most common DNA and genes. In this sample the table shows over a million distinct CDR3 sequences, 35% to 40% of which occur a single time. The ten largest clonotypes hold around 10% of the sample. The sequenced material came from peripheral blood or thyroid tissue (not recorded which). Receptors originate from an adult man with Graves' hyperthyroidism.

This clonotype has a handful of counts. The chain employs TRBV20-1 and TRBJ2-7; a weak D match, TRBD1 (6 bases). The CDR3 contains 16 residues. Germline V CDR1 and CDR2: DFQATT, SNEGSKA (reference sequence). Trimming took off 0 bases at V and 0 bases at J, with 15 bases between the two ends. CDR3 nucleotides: TGCAGTGCTAGAGATGTGTTCAGGGGCGACTCCTACGAGCAGTACTTC. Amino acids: CSARDVFRGDSYEQYF.

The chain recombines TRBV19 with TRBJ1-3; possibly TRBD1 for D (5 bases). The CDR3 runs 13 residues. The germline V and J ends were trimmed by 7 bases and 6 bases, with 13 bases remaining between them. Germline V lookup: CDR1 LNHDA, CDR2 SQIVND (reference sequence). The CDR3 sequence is CASIPGRINTIYF. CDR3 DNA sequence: TGTGCCAGTATTCCGGGACGGATAAACACCATATATTTT. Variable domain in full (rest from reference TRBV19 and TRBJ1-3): DGGITQSPKYLFRKEGQNVTLSCEQNLNHDAMYWYRQDPGQGLRLIYYSQIVNDFQKGDIAEGYSVSREKKESFPLTVTSAQKNPTAFYLCASIPGRINTIYFGEGSWLTVV.

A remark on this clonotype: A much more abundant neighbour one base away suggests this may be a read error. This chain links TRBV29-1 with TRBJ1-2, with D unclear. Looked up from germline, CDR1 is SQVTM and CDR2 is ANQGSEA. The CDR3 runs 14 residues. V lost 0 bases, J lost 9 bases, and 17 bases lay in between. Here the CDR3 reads CSVEEDAAGCSYTF. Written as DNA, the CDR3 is TGCAGCGTTGAAGAAGACGCCGCAGGCTGTAGCTACACCTTC. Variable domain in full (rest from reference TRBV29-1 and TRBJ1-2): SAVISQKPSRDICQRGTSLTIQCQVDSQVTMMFWYRQQPGQSLTLIATANQGSEATYESGFVIDKFPISRPNLTFSTLTVSNMSPEDSSIYLCSVEEDAAGCSYTFGSGTRLTVV.

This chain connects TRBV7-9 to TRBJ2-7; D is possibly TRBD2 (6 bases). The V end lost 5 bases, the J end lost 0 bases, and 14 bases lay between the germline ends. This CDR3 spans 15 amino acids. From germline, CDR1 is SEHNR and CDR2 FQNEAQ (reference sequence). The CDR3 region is CASSPGLRSSYEQYF. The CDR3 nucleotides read TGTGCCAGCAGCCCGGGACTGAGGAGCTCCTACGAGCAGTACTTC.

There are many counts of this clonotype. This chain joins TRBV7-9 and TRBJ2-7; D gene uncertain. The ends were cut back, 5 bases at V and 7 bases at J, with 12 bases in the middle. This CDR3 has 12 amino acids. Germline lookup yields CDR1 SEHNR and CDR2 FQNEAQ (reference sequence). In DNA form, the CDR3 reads TGTGCCAGCAGCGACCCGTTGGCTGAGCAGTACTTC. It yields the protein CASSDPLAEQYF.

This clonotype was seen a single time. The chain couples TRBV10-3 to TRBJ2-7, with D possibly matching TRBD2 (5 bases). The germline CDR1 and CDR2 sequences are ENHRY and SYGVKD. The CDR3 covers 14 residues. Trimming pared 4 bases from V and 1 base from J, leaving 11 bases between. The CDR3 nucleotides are TGTGCCATCAGTGCTAAGGGCGGGTCCTACGAGCAGTACTTC. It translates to CAISAKGGSYEQYF.

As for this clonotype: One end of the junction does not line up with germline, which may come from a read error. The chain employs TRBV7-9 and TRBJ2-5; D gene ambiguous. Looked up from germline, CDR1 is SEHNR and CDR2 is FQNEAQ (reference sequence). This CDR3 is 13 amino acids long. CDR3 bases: TGTGCCAGCAGCCCCAGGAGTGGAGAGACCCAGCACTTC. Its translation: CASSPRSGETQHF.

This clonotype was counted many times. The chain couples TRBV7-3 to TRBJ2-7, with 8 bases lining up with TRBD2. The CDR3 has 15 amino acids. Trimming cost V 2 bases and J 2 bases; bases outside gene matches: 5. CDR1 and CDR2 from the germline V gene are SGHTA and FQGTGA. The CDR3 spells CASSLFAGGTYEQYF. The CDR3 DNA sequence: TGTGCCAGCAGCTTATTTGCGGGAGGCACCTACGAGCAGTACTTC.

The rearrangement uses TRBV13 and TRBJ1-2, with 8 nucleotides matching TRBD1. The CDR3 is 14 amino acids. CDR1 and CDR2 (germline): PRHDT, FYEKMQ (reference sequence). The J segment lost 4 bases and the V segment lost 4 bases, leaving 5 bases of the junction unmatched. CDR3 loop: CASSSRTGRYGYTF. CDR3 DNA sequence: TGTGCCAGCAGCTCGAGGACAGGGCGCTATGGCTACACCTTC.

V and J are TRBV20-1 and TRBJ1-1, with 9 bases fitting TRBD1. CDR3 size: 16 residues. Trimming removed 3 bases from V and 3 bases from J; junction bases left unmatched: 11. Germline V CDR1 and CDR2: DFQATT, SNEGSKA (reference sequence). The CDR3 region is CSARGTGIRRDTEAFF. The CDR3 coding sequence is TGCAGTGCTAGGGGGACAGGGATCAGGAGGGACACTGAAGCTTTCTTT.

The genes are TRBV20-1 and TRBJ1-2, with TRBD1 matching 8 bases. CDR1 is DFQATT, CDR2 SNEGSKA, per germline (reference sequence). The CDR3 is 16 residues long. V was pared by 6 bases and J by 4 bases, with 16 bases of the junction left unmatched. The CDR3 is CSARFSGRGRGYGYTF. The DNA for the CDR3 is TGCAGTGCCCGGTTTTCGGGCAGGGGGCGGGGCTATGGCTACACCTTC.

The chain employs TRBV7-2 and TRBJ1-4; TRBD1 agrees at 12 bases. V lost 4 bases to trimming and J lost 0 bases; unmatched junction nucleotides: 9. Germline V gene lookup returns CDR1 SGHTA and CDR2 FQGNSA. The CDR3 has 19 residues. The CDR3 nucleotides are TGTGCCAGCAGCTGGGACAGGGGGCGAGAAGGTGCAACTAATGAAAAACTGTTTTTT. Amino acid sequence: CASSWDRGREGATNEKLFF.

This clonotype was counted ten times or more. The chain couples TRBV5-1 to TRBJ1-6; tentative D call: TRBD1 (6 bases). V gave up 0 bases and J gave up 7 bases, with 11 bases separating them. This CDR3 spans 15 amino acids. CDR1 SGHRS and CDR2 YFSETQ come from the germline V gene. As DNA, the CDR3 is TGCGCCAGCAGCTTGGAAGGGGGGGGAAATTCACCCCTCCACTTT. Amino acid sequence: CASSLEGGGNSPLHF.

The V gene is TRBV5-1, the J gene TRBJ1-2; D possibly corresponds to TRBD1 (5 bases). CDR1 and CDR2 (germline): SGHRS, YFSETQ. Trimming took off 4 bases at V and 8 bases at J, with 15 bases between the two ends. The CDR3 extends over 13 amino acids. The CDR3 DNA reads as TGCGCCAGCAGCCGGGGCCTCTTGAGCGGCTACACCTTC. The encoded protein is CASSRGLLSGYTF.

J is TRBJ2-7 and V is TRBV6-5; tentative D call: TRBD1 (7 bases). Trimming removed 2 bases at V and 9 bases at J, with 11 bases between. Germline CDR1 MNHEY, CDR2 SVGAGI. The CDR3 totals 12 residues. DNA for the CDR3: TGTGCCAGCAGTTACGGAGGGGGCGGGCAGTACTTC. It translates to CASSYGGGGQYF.

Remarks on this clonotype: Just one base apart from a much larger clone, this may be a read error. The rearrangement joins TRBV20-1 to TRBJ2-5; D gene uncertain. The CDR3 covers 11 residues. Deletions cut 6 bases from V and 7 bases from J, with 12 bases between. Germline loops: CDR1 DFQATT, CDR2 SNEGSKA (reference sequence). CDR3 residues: CSARLTGTQYF. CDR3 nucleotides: TGCAGTGCCCGACTTACGGGGACCCAGTACTTC.

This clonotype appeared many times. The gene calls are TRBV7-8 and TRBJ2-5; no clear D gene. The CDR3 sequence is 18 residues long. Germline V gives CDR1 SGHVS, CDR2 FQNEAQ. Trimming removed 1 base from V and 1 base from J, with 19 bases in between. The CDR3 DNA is TGTGCCAGCAGCTTAGAGAAGATGCAGGCCTTCTGCCAAGAGACCCAGTACTTC. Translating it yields CASSLEKMQAFCQETQYF. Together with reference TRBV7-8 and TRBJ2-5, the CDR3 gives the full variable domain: GAGVSQSPRYKVAKRGQDVALRCDPISGHVSLFWYQQALGQGPEFLTYFQNEAQLDKSGLPSDRFFAERPEGSVSTLKIQRTQQEDSAVYLCASSLEKMQAFCQETQYFGPGTRLLVL.

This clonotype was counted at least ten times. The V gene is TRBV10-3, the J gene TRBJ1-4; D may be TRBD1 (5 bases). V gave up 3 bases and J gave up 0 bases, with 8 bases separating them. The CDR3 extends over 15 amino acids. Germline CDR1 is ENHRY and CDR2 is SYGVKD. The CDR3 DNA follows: TGTGCCATCAGTGAAACAGGATCAACTAATGAAAAACTGTTTTTT. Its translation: CAISETGSTNEKLFF.

DNA of the CDR3: TGCAGTGCTAGCAAGTCAGGGGCGAACACCGGGGAGCTGTTTTTT. Amino acid sequence: CSASKSGANTGELFF. V is TRBV20-1 and J is TRBJ2-2; maybe TRBD1 (6 bases). This CDR3 has 15 residues. Trimming stripped 3 bases from V and 0 bases from J, with 11 bases between. The V gene's germline CDR1 is DFQATT and CDR2 SNEGSKA (reference sequence).

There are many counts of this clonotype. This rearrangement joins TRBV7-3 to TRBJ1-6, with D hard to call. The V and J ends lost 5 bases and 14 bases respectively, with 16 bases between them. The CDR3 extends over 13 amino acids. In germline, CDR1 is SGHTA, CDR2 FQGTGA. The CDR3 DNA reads TGTGCCAGCAGCCTAAGACCCCGGGATACCCTCCACTTT. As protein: CASSLRPRDTLHF.

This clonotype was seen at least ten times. CDR3 amino acids: CASSYSRGLGEQYF. The CDR3 coding sequence is TGTGCCAGCAGTTACAGTAGGGGGCTAGGCGAGCAGTACTTC. This chain connects TRBV6-5 to TRBJ2-7, with 7 nucleotides matching TRBD1. Germline CDR1 is MNHEY and CDR2 is SVGAGI. The CDR3 has 14 amino acids. V dropped 2 bases and J dropped 6; count of bases not matched to a gene: 7.

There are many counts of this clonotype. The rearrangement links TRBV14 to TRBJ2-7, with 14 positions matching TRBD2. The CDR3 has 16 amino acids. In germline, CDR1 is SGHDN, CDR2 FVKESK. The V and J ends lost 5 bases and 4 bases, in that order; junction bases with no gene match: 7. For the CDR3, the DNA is TGTGCCAGCAGCAGGACTAGCGGGGGGACCCTATACGAGCAGTACTTC. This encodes CASSRTSGGTLYEQYF.

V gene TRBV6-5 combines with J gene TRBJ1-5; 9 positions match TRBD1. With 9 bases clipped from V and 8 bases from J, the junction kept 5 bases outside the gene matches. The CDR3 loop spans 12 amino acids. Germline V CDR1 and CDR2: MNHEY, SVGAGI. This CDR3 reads CASGTGLEPQHF. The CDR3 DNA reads TGTGCCAGTGGGACAGGGCTAGAGCCCCAGCATTTT.

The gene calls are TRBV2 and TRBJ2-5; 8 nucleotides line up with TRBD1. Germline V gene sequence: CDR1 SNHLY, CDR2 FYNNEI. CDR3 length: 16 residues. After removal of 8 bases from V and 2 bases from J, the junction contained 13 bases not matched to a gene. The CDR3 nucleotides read TGTGCCAGCTCACTTGAGGACAGGGCTATACAAGAGACCCAGTACTTC. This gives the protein CASSLEDRAIQETQYF.

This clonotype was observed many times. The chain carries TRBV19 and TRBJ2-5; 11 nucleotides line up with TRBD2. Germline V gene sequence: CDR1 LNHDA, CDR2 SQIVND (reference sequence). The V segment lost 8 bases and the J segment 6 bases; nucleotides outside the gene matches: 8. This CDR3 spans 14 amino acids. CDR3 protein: CASGPTSGAQTQYF. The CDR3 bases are TGTGCCAGTGGACCGACTAGCGGGGCTCAGACCCAGTACTTC.

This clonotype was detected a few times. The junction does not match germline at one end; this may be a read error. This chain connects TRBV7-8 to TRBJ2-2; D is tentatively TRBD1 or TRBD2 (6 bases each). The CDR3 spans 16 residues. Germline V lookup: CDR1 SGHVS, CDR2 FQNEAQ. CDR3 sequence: CASSQDPGASTGELFF. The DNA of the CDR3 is TGCGCCAGCAGCCAAGATCCGGGGGCGAGCACCGGGGAGCTGTTTTTT.

CDR3 residues: CSSNWDRGAYEQYF. DNA of the CDR3: TGCAGCAGTAACTGGGACAGGGGTGCGTACGAGCAGTACTTC. V and J are TRBV29-1 and TRBJ2-7; 10 bases are shared with TRBD1. From germline, CDR1 is SQVTM and CDR2 ANQGSEA. The CDR3 length is 14 residues. The junction had 11 bases not matched to a gene; V was cut back by 8 bases and J by 4 bases.

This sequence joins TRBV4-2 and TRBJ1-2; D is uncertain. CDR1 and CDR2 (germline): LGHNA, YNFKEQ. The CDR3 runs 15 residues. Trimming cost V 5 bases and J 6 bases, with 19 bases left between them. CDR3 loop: CASSRRSWAADGYTF. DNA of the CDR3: TGTGCCAGCAGCAGGAGAAGTTGGGCTGCCGATGGCTACACCTTC.

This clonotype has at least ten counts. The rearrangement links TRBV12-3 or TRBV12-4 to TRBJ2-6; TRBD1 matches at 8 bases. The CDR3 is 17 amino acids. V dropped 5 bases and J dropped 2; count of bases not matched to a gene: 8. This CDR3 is CASSPNSGGAGANVLTF. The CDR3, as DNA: TGTGCCAGCAGTCCGAACTCAGGGGGCGCTGGGGCCAACGTCCTGACTTTC.

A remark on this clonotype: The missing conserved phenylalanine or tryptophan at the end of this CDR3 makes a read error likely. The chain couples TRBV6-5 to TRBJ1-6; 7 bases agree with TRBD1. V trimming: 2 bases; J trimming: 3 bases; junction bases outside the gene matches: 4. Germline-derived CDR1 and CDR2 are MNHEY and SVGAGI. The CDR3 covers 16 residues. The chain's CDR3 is CASSYRGRSYNSPLHL. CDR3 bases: TGTGCCAGCAGTTACAGGGGGCGAAGCTATAATTCACCCCTCCACTTG.

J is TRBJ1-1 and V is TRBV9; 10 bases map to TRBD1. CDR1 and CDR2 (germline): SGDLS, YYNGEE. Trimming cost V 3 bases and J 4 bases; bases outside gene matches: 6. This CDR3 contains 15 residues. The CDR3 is CASSAEGQGSTEAFF. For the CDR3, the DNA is TGTGCCAGCAGCGCGGAGGGACAGGGGAGCACTGAAGCTTTCTTT.

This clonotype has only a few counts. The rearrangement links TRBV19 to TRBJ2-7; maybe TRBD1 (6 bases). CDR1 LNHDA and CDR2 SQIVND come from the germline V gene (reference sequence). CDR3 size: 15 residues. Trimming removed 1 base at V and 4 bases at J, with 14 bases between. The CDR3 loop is CASSIAAQGLYEQYF. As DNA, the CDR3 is TGTGCCAGTAGTATAGCGGCACAGGGTCTGTACGAGCAGTACTTC. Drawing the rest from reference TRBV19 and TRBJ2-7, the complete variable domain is DGGITQSPKYLFRKEGQNVTLSCEQNLNHDAMYWYRQDPGQGLRLIYYSQIVNDFQKGDIAEGYSVSREKKESFPLTVTSAQKNPTAFYLCASSIAAQGLYEQYFGPGTRLTVT.